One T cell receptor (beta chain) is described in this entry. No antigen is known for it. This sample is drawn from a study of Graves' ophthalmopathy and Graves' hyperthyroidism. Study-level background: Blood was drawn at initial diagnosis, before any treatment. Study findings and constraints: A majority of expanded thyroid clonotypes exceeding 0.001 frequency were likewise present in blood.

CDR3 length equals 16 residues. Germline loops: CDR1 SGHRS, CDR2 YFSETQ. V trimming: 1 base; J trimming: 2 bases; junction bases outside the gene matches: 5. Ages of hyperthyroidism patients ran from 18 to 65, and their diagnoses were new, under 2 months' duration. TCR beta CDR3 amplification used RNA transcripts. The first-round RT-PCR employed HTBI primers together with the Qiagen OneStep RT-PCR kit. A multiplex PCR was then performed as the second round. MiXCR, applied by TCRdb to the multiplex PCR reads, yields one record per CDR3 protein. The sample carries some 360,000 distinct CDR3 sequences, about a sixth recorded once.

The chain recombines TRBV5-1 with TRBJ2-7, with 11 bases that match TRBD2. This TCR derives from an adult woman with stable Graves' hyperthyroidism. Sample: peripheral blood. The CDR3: CASSLTSGGFPYEQYF. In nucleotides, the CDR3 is TGCGCCAGCAGCTTGACTAGCGGGGGATTCCCCTACGAGCAGTACTTC.